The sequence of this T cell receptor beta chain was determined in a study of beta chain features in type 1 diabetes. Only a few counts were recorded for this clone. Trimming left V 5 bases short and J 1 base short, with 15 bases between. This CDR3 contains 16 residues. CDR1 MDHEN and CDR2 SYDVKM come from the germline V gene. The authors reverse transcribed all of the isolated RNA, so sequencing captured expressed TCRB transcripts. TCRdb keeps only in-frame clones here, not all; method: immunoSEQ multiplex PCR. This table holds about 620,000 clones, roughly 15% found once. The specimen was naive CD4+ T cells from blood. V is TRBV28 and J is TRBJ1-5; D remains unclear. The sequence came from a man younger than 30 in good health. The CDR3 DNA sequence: TGTGCCAGCAGTACCCCGGCAATCGGCAGCAATCAGCCCCAGCATTTT. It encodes CASSTPAIGSNQPQHF.